This TCR beta chain was identified in a study of neurological immune-mediated disorders. By share of the sample, this clonotype is medium-sized. The CDR3 spans 13 residues. V lost 8 bases, J lost 3 bases, and 10 bases lay in between. The germline gives CDR1 MDHEN, CDR2 SYDVKM. As to time point: longitudinal time-point 3. The study built unsorted libraries from 2 million PBMCs kept at -80 C. From 15-18 subjects, every sequencing run obtained over 200 million TCR-beta sequences. TCRdb reprocessed the 5' RACE reads via MiXCR and lists one record per CDR3 protein. Counted here are more than 100,000 distinct CDR3 sequences, 10% to 14% occurring once; the ten biggest clones make up under 3.5%.

The receptor's source is a female donor with HTLV-1-associated myelopathy (HAM/TSP). Sequencing was carried out using PBMCs. This sequence joins TRBV28 and TRBJ1-4, with D maybe TRBD1 (5 bases). The chain's CDR3 is CASRGDSNEKLFF. DNA for the CDR3: TGTGCCAGCCGGGGGGATTCTAATGAAAAACTGTTTTTT.